This TCR beta chain was captured in a study of T cell changes during pregnancy in multiple sclerosis. Germline V lookup: CDR1 LNHNV, CDR2 YYDKDF (reference sequence). CDR3 length: 15 amino acids. V lost 0 bases, J lost 7 bases, and 10 bases lay in between. The repertoire was sequenced with immunoSEQ multiplex PCR; TCRdb's copy has only in-frame clones and lacks some. The table lists 72,000 or so clones, just over 90% of them singletons, with roughly 2.5% in the top ten. This specimen was peripheral blood, taken in the second trimester of pregnancy. This receptor was identified in a female donor with multiple sclerosis, enrolled in a pregnancy study. The V call is TRBV15, the J call TRBJ1-6; D perhaps matches TRBD1 (5 bases). CDR3 amino acids: CATSRDAGVNSPLHF. In DNA, the CDR3 is TGTGCCACCAGCAGAGATGCGGGGGTCAATTCACCCCTCCACTTT.